A selection of T cell receptor beta chains follows, all from one sample in a study of cytomegalovirus exposure and HLA in healthy donors. Only in-frame clones appear in the TCRdb table, and some are missing; sequencing was by immunoSEQ multiplex PCR. In the table there are roughly 160,000 clones, roughly 85% of which are singletons. The sample taken for sequencing was PBMCs. The receptors stem from a boy younger than 10 in good health and CMV-seronegative. Both conserved end residues are trimmed from each CDR3. Fields, in order: V gene, J gene, clone size, CDR3 protein. A row's size may be missing; if present it is once, few, many or a size class.

TRBV21-1	TRBJ2-1	-	ASSTGLAGDEQF
TRBV4-1	TRBJ2-3	-	ASSQGDKPYTDTQY
TRBV28	TRBJ2-4	-	ASSLAGAGINIQY
TRBV30	TRBJ1-1	-	AWVWGLTEAF
TRBV4-2	TRBJ2-2	-	ASSQDYGLAANTGELF
TRBV29-1	TRBJ2-2	-	SSSGNTGELF
TRBV5-6	TRBJ2-1	-	ASSARWEQF
TRBV5-1	TRBJ1-5	-	ASSRDSGNQPQH
TRBV7-3	TRBJ2-1	-	ASSLAGGRGAEQF
TRBV27	TRBJ2-1	-	ASSTWRGKDEQF
TRBV28	TRBJ2-3	-	ASSFAGGRDTQY
TRBV6-1	TRBJ1-2	-	ASSEGGSHGYT
TRBV9	TRBJ2-1	-	ASSVLGDPSYNEQF
TRBV6-5	TRBJ1-2	-	ASRLGFLSQGEDT
TRBV25-1	TRBJ1-1	-	ASGSSGTEAF
TRBV11-3	TRBJ2-2	-	ASSPSRGFGDTGELF
TRBV9	TRBJ2-7	-	ASSPEGRTYYEQY
TRBV19	TRBJ1-1	-	ASTGMNTEAF
TRBV6-5	TRBJ1-1	-	ASSLGGLNTEAF
TRBV28	TRBJ1-2	-	ASSYPPTRDYGYT
TRBV5-1	TRBJ2-3	-	ASSLVWSRPDTQY
TRBV5-1	TRBJ1-1	-	ASSAGQGSVTEAF
TRBV9	TRBJ2-1	-	ASSAAGQGHNEQF
TRBV19	TRBJ2-3	-	ASSPVGREADTQY
TRBV6-5	TRBJ2-5	few	ASSYSGGIWETQY
TRBV5-1	TRBJ1-6	-	ASSFGGSYNSPLH
TRBV27	TRBJ2-1	-	ASSAHPLAGENEQF
TRBV30	TRBJ2-5	-	ALHPSRGQETQY
TRBV7-9	TRBJ2-2	-	ASSLAQGIPANTGELF
TRBV5-4	TRBJ2-5	-	ASTPGGKQETQY
TRBV2	TRBJ2-2	-	ASSDGLVVGELF
TRBV10-3	-	-	AISGTGSYEQY
TRBV5-5	TRBJ2-7	once	ASSPGWNEQY